Listed here are 13 T cell receptor beta chains from one sample, sequenced in a study of T cell responses to AZD1222 COVID-19 vaccine. TCRdb's copy holds only in-frame clones and misses some; the assay was immunoSEQ multiplex PCR. The sample consists of tens of thousands of clones, around nine tenths of them appearing once. Sequenced here: peripheral blood, sampled 28 days after the second dose of the MenACWY control vaccine. Receptor source: an adult who received the MenACWY meningococcal vaccine as a control.

The J gene is TRBJ2-5, the V gene TRBV10-3; D could derive from TRBD1 or TRBD2 (6 bases each). This CDR3 is built from 13 residues. The V and J ends lost 5 bases and 3 bases respectively, with 10 bases between them. Per the germline V gene, CDR1 is ENHRY and CDR2 is SYGVKD. CDR3 coding DNA: TGTGCCATCAGTAAAAGGGGGGAAGAGACCCAGTACTTC. Translating it yields CAISKRGEETQYF.

This chain joins TRBV27 and TRBJ1-3; D ambiguous. Germline lookup yields CDR1 MNHEY and CDR2 SMNVEV (reference sequence). The CDR3 is 13 residues long. V was clipped by 5 bases and J by 4 bases, with 9 bases between them. DNA of the CDR3: TGTGCCAGCAGTAATACCCGAGGAAACACCATATATTTT. Translated, it gives CASSNTRGNTIYF.

The chain combines TRBV14 with TRBJ2-7; TRBD1 aligns across 8 bases. The CDR3 consists of 14 residues. Germline V lookup: CDR1 SGHDN, CDR2 FVKESK. With V trimmed by 5 bases and J by 2 bases, 5 bases remained unmatched. Here the CDR3 DNA reads TGTGCCAGCAGCTATGGACAGGGAGCCTACGAGCAGTACTTC. It codes for CASSYGQGAYEQYF.

This sequence joins TRBV15 and TRBJ2-1; possibly TRBD2 for D (6 bases). CDR1 and CDR2 (germline): LNHNV, YYDKDF (reference sequence). Trimming pared 3 bases from V and 5 bases from J, leaving 8 bases between. There are 13 residues in the CDR3. CDR3 residues: CATSRDYNNEQFF. CDR3 DNA: TGTGCCACCAGCAGGGACTATAACAATGAGCAGTTCTTC.

This sequence joins TRBV5-1 and TRBJ2-1, with a possible D match to TRBD2 (6 bases). The germline CDR1 and CDR2 sequences are SGHRS and YFSETQ. This CDR3 contains 14 residues. V gave up 4 bases and J gave up 4 bases, with 12 bases separating them. CDR3 protein: CASSPTSLYNEQFF. Written as DNA, the CDR3 is TGCGCCAGCAGCCCGACTAGTCTATACAATGAGCAGTTCTTC.

The CDR3 region has the DNA TGCGCCAGCAGCCGAGGAGACAGGGAGGTCGAGCAGTACTTC. Amino acid sequence: CASSRGDREVEQYF. V gene TRBV5-1 combines with J gene TRBJ2-7, with D tentatively TRBD1 (7 bases). V lost 4 bases to trimming and J lost 6 bases, with 17 bases between them. The CDR3 has 14 residues. Germline assignment: CDR1 SGHRS and CDR2 YFSETQ. Together with reference TRBV5-1 and TRBJ2-7, the CDR3 gives the full variable domain: KAGVTQTPRYLIKTRGQQVTLSCSPISGHRSVSWYQQTPGQGLQFLFEYFSETQRNKGNFPGRFSGRQFSNSRSEMNVSTLELGDSALYLCASSRGDREVEQYFGPGTRLTVT.

The V call is TRBV7-9, the J call TRBJ2-3; either TRBD1 or TRBD2 may fit D (8 bases each). V was pared by 7 bases and J by 3 bases, with 17 bases between. The CDR3 covers 15 residues. Germline V CDR1 and CDR2: SEHNR, FQNEAQ (reference sequence). CDR3 amino acids: CASTQGASGTDTQYF. CDR3 coding DNA: TGTGCCAGCACTCAGGGGGCTAGCGGGACAGATACGCAGTATTTT.

J is TRBJ1-6 and V is TRBV6-1; a weak D match, TRBD1 (5 bases). V was clipped by 2 bases and J by 10 bases, with 15 bases between them. The CDR3 sequence is 15 residues long. CDR1 is MNHNS, CDR2 SASEGT, per germline. CDR3 nucleotide sequence: TGTGCCAGCAGTGAAACTGGGACTGGAGGCTCACCCCTCCACTTT. Its protein product is CASSETGTGGSPLHF.

The J gene is TRBJ1-5, the V gene TRBV2, with a weak D call TRBD1 (6 bases). V lost 5 bases and J lost 7, with 15 bases in between. Germline assignment: CDR1 SNHLY and CDR2 FYNNEI. The CDR3 is 14 amino acids. The chain's CDR3 is CASSPQGRGQPQHF. CDR3 nucleotide sequence: TGTGCCAGCAGTCCCCAGGGGAGGGGACAGCCCCAGCATTTT.

The DNA for the CDR3 is TGCGCCAGCATTGGGACAGGGTTGGACATTCAGTACTTC. It is translated as CASIGTGLDIQYF. V and J are TRBV10-2 and TRBJ2-4, with 9 bases matching TRBD1. The V segment lost 7 bases and the J segment 8 bases; nucleotides outside the gene matches: 6. The CDR3 extends over 13 amino acids. CDR1 and CDR2 (germline): WSHSY, SAAADI.

The chain couples TRBV24-1 to TRBJ2-6, with 9 bases lining up with TRBD1. The CDR3 is made up of 16 amino acids. J gave up 2 bases and V 12 bases, and 10 bases lay outside the gene matches. Looked up from germline, CDR1 is KGHDR and CDR2 is SFDVKD. CDR3 loop: CAASGTGRAGANVLTF. The DNA for the CDR3 is TGTGCCGCCTCCGGGACAGGGCGGGCTGGGGCCAACGTCCTGACTTTC.

The V and J genes are TRBV5-1 and TRBJ2-1; 11 bases align to TRBD2. Germline trimming cut 0 bases from V and 8 bases from J; bases unmatched to any gene: 7. There are 16 residues in the CDR3. From germline, CDR1 is SGHRS and CDR2 YFSETQ. CDR3 DNA: TGCGCCAGCAGCTTGGTTCTAGCGGGAGGCGGGGATGAGCAGTTCTTC. Amino acid sequence: CASSLVLAGGGDEQFF.

This rearrangement joins TRBV28 to TRBJ2-7, with a weak D call TRBD1 (6 bases). The germline V and J ends were trimmed by 6 bases and 7 bases, with 10 bases remaining between them. This CDR3 is 11 amino acids long. Germline lookup yields CDR1 MDHEN and CDR2 SYDVKM. The CDR3 DNA reads as TGTGCCAGCAGCCAAGACAGGGAGCAGTACTTC. Residues: CASSQDREQYF.